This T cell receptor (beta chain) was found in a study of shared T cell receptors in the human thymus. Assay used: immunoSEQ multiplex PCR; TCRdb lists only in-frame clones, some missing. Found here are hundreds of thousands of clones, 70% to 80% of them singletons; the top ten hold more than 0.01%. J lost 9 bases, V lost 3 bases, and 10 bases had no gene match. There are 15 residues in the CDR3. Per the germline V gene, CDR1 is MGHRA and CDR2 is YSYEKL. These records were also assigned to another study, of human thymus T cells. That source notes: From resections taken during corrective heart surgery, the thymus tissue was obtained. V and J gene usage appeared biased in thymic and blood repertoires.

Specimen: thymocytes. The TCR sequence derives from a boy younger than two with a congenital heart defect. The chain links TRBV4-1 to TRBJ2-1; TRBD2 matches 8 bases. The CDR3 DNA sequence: TGCGCCAGCAGCCAGGCCCGGGGGAGCGGGGGTGAGCAGTTCTTC. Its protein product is CASSQARGSGGEQFF.